This T cell receptor (beta chain) derives from a study of blood T cell repertoires in COVID-19. As for the study in general: The samples span acute and convalescent COVID-19 from the United States, Italy and Spain.

Here immunoSEQ multiplex PCR was the method, and the copy in TCRdb shows in-frame clones only, minus some. The sample carries under 65,000 clones, roughly 91% recorded once. Germline CDR1 SGHDN, CDR2 FVKESK. Trimming removed 1 base from V and 4 bases from J; junction bases left unmatched: 3. CDR3 length: 15 amino acids. This receptor was obtained from a human donor in a cohort sampled during active COVID-19. Sample: peripheral blood. The V gene is TRBV14, the J gene TRBJ1-1; 10 bases are a match to TRBD1. The CDR3 reads CASSQGRQGATEAFF. The DNA of the CDR3 is TGTGCCAGCAGCCAAGGTCGACAGGGGGCCACTGAAGCTTTCTTT.